The present T cell receptor beta chain was sequenced within a study of read filtering for tumor transcriptome and immune sequencing. Molecular barcoded adaptors covering alpha/delta and beta/gamma chains were used on 400 ng RNA. In TCRdb, the reads were re-called with MiXCR into one record per CDR3 protein. In the table there are tens of thousands of distinct CDR3 sequences, approximately 15% of which are singletons. This CDR3 is built from 15 residues. With V trimmed by 4 bases and J by 0 bases, 4 bases remained unmatched. Germline CDR1 and CDR2: SEHNR and FQNEAQ (reference sequence). This clonotype was counted many times.

The sequence came from a donor at least 40 years old with multiple myeloma. This chain joins TRBV7-9 and TRBJ2-7, with 9 bases aligning to TRBD2. The source material was a population of CD138-negative cells sorted from bone marrow. Here the CDR3 DNA reads TGTGCCAGCAGCTCTAGCGGGGTGAGCTCCTACGAGCAGTACTTC. Translated, it gives CASSSSGVSSYEQYF.